This T cell receptor (beta chain) was observed in a study of T cells in localized non-small cell lung cancer. Study-level findings and limits: Longer survival (overall) was linked to higher T cell density in blood.

The V gene's germline CDR1 is SGHRS and CDR2 YFSETQ. This CDR3 has 14 residues. Trimming stripped 0 bases from V and 4 bases from J, with 10 bases between. Regarding this clone: The target antigen is unknown.

TCRdb's table, derived via immunoSEQ multiplex PCR, lists solely in-frame clones and lacks some. The data show 24,000 or so clones, 65% to 90% seen once. This receptor was identified in a female donor over 55 with stage I lung adenocarcinoma. The sample consisted of peripheral blood, taken before any cancer treatment. The chain recombines TRBV5-1 with TRBJ1-1; D gene uncertain. The CDR3 is CASSLGRAGTEAFF. The CDR3 DNA reads TGCGCCAGCAGCTTGGGAAGGGCGGGCACTGAAGCTTTCTTT.